Below are 31 T cell receptor beta chains sequenced from a single sample in a study of molecular identifiers for immune sequencing clone quantification. From the PCR reads, TCRdb called clonotypes with MiXCR, one entry per CDR3 protein. This sample yields nearly 55,000 distinct CDR3 sequences, of which around 34% are seen a single time; 3.8% belongs to the top ten. Sequencing input: naive CD8+ T cells from blood, with Jurkat cell RNA spiked in. Regarding subset: FACS-sorted CD8+CD4-CCR7+CD45RA+ naive T cells. These receptors were collected from a human donor in good health. Some libraries in this study had Jurkat cell RNA spiked in.

This clonotype was counted only a few times. The V gene is TRBV27, the J gene TRBJ1-2; 11 bases agree with TRBD1. With 4 bases clipped from V and 4 bases from J, the junction kept 2 bases outside the gene matches. Germline CDR1 reads MNHEY; CDR2 reads SMNVEV (reference sequence). The CDR3 is 14 residues long. The CDR3 sequence is CASSSGTGGYGYTF. CDR3 DNA: TGTGCCAGCAGTTCTGGGACAGGGGGCTATGGCTACACCTTC.

About this clonotype: Since a much larger clone is just one base distant, this may be a read error. V is TRBV7-9 and J is TRBJ2-3, with D tentatively TRBD1 or TRBD2 (5 bases each). With 8 bases removed from V and 2 bases from J, the gap between germline ends came to 20 bases. Per germline, CDR1 SEHNR and CDR2 FQNEAQ (reference sequence). This CDR3 spans 16 amino acids. CDR3 sequence (DNA): TGTGCCAGCGAGCCCAGCGTGGCAGGGACCACAGATACGCAGTATTTT. It translates to CASEPSVAGTTDTQYF.

This clonotype occurred a few times. V and J are TRBV7-6 and TRBJ2-3; no firm D call. CDR3 length equals 10 residues. V was shortened by 5 bases and J by 9 bases, with 6 bases between the two germline ends. Germline CDR1 SGHVS, CDR2 FNYEAQ. The CDR3 is CASSTLTQYF. The CDR3 DNA reads as TGTGCCAGCAGCACCCTAACGCAGTATTTT.

This chain uses TRBV7-2 with TRBJ2-5; D is unresolved. The CDR3 has 14 amino acids. V was pared by 2 bases and J by 2 bases, with 9 bases between. Germline V gives CDR1 SGHTA, CDR2 FQGNSA. CDR3 sequence: CASSLLTEQETQYF. In DNA, the CDR3 is TGTGCCAGCAGCTTATTGACCGAACAAGAGACCCAGTACTTC.

The gene calls are TRBV7-9 and TRBJ2-3, with D perhaps assigned TRBD1 or TRBD2 (5 bases each). The CDR3 has 16 residues. Trimming left V 5 bases short and J 4 bases short, with 19 bases between. Germline lookup yields CDR1 SEHNR and CDR2 FQNEAQ (reference sequence). The CDR3 coding sequence is TGTGCCAGCAGCCCAGATACCGGGACGGACTCAGATACGCAGTATTTT. Its protein product is CASSPDTGTDSDTQYF.

This clonotype appeared a few times. This sequence joins TRBV4-3 and TRBJ2-7, with TRBD2 identical over 14 bases. Trimming cost V 2 bases and J 6 bases; bases outside gene matches: 3. The CDR3 runs to 15 residues. Per germline, CDR1 LGHNA and CDR2 YSLEER. CDR3 nucleotides: TGCGCCAGCAGCCAATTGGGACTAGCGGGAGCCGAGCAGTACTTC. It is translated as CASSQLGLAGAEQYF.

Regarding this clonotype: A read error may be the cause here, since a much bigger clone is one base away. The gene calls are TRBV28 and TRBJ2-7; 9 bases fit TRBD1. The DNA end lines up better with TRBJ2-1; the J call may be wrong. The CDR3 is 11 amino acids. Germline-derived CDR1 and CDR2 are MDHEN and SYDVKM. The CDR3 nucleotides read TGTGCCGTGGACAGGGGCGTCGAGCAGTTCTTC. Its protein is CAVDRGVEQFF.

On this clonotype: A much larger clone lies a single base off, so this may be a read error. This chain links TRBV6-2 or TRBV6-3 with TRBJ2-7, with D unresolved. This CDR3 region has 13 residues. Germline CDR1 and CDR2: MNHEY and SVGEGT. Trimming cost V 7 bases and J 7 bases, with 17 bases left between them. DNA of the CDR3: TGTGCCAGCAATGCCCACGGTGGATGGGAGCAGTACTTC. Encoded protein: CASNAHGGWEQYF.

In this sample, this clonotype turned up many times. The chain links TRBV12-3 or TRBV12-4 to TRBJ1-5; D is unresolved. V was shortened by 5 bases and J by 3 bases, with 14 bases between the two germline ends. This CDR3 has 15 residues. CDR3 sequence (DNA): TGTGCCAGCAGTCCCTCCGTGACAATCAATCAGCCCCAGCATTTT. This sequence encodes CASSPSVTINQPQHF.

With regard to this clonotype: One junction end does not reproduce the germline sequence, and a read error may be involved. The rearrangement uses TRBV4-3 and TRBJ2-2, with a weak D call TRBD2 (5 bases). The CDR3 covers 13 residues. Germline CDR1 is LGHNA and CDR2 is YSLEER. Here the CDR3 DNA reads TGCGCCAGCAGCCAAGGGAGGACCGGGGAGCTGATTTTT. This gives the protein CASSQGRTGELIF.

Concerning this clonotype: A read error may explain this, as a much larger clone is one base away. The chain carries TRBV14 and TRBJ2-7; D could derive from TRBD1 or TRBD2 (5 bases each). Germline lookup yields CDR1 SGHDN and CDR2 FVKESK. V gave up 1 base and J gave up 3 bases, with 10 bases separating them. This CDR3 is built from 14 residues. DNA for the CDR3: TGTGCCAGCAGCCAAGTTGGGGGTAACTACGAGCAGTACTTC. This gives the protein CASSQVGGNYEQYF.

Notes on this clonotype: Given the absence of the conserved phenylalanine or tryptophan at the CDR3 end, a read error is likely. The chain links TRBV4-1 to TRBJ1-6; the D is unclear. In germline, CDR1 is MGHRA, CDR2 YSYEKL. V was pared by 0 bases and J by 8 bases, with 11 bases between. This CDR3 spans 15 amino acids. CDR3 sequence: CASSQDQHVDSPLHY. The CDR3 coding sequence is TGCGCCAGCAGCCAAGATCAGCACGTTGATTCACCCCTCCACTAT.

A note on this clonotype: A much larger clone lies one base from this, so it may be a read error. J is TRBJ2-3 and V is TRBV11-2; 10 nucleotides agree with TRBD1. Germline V gene data show CDR1 as SGHAT and CDR2 as FQNNGV. The CDR3 is made up of 15 amino acids. CDR3 residues: CASSRRTGGTDTLYF. DNA for the CDR3: TGTGCCAGCAGCCGTCGGACAGGGGGTACAGATACGCTGTATTTT.

The rearrangement links TRBV4-1 to TRBJ2-7, with 9 bases fitting TRBD1. This CDR3 comprises 13 residues. The germline V gene has CDR1 MGHRA and CDR2 YSYEKL. Trimming cost V 6 bases and J 1 base; bases outside gene matches: 1. CDR3 nucleotides: TGCGCCAGCAGAGGACAGGGGTCCTACGAGCAGTACTTC. It codes for CASRGQGSYEQYF.

This clonotype was seen more than once but under ten times. The rearrangement uses TRBV20-1 and TRBJ2-3; 10 bases match TRBD2. The ends lost 8 bases at V and 5 bases at J; junction bases unmatched: 19. The germline CDR1 and CDR2 sequences are DFQATT and SNEGSKA (reference sequence). The CDR3 has 17 amino acids. DNA of the CDR3: TGCAGTACCCCACCCCATGGTAGCGGGAGGCGGAGAGATACGCAGTATTTT. Translation: CSTPPHGSGRRRDTQYF.

A word on this clonotype: This likely comes from a read error, as the CDR3 has no conserved phenylalanine or tryptophan at its end. CDR3 amino acids: CASSRRLAVEETQYI. The CDR3 DNA sequence: TGCGCCAGCAGCCGCAGACTAGCGGTGGAGGAGACCCAGTACATC. V usage is TRBV4-3 and J usage is TRBJ2-5; 9 bases are a match to TRBD2. The junction had 8 bases not matched to a gene; V was cut back by 4 bases and J by 5 bases. Germline CDR1 is LGHNA and CDR2 is YSLEER. The CDR3 extends over 15 amino acids.

In the case of this clonotype: Given the absence of the conserved phenylalanine or tryptophan at the CDR3 end, a read error is likely. The chain has TRBV12-3 or TRBV12-4 and TRBJ2-1; D tentatively fits TRBD1 or TRBD2 (5 bases each). V shed 7 bases and J shed 5 bases, with 12 bases lying between them. The CDR3 length is 13 residues. The CDR3 DNA reads TGTGCCAGCAAAGGGACGGCAGACAATGAGCAGTTCTAC. Translating it yields CASKGTADNEQFY.

In the case of this clonotype: A junction boundary mismatches the germline segment, possibly from a read error. The chain joins TRBV11-1 to TRBJ1-5; D uncertain. The CDR3 extends over 17 amino acids. Germline CDR1 reads SGHAT; CDR2 reads FQDESV (reference sequence). Here the CDR3 reads CASSCTRGRLSNQPQQF. CDR3 DNA sequence: TGTGCCAGCAGCTGTACACGAGGACGGTTGAGCAATCAGCCCCAGCAGTTT. Variable domain in full (rest from reference TRBV11-1 and TRBJ1-5): EAEVAQSPRYKITEKSQAVAFWCDPISGHATLYWYRQILGQGPELLVQFQDESVVDDSQLPKDRFSAERLKGVDSTLKIQPAELGDSAMYLCASSCTRGRLSNQPQQFGDGTRLSIL.

Turning to this clonotype: It may be a read error: a sequence one base away is much more abundant. This chain joins TRBV28 and TRBJ2-7; D not certain. The CDR3 length is 14 residues. Trimming removed 4 bases from V and 2 bases from J, with 12 bases in between. The germline V gene encodes CDR1 MDHEN and CDR2 SYDVKM. The CDR3 nucleotides read TGTGCCAGCAGTTCCAGTCTGAGCCCCTACGAGCAGTACTTC. Protein sequence: CASSSSLSPYEQYF.

As concerns this clonotype: A much larger clone lies a single base off, so this may be a read error. The rearrangement uses TRBV5-4 and TRBJ2-7; D is undetermined. Germline CDR1 and CDR2: SGHNT and YYREEE (reference sequence). There are 12 residues in the CDR3. The CDR3 sequence: CASSHGPSEQCF. The CDR3 DNA sequence: TGTGCCAGCAGCCACGGCCCCTCCGAGCAGTGCTTC.

This clonotype was picked up a small number of times. A junction end diverges from the germline sequence, so it may reflect a read error. The rearrangement links TRBV6-5 to TRBJ2-6; tentative D call: TRBD1 (5 bases). The CDR3 covers 15 residues. Germline-derived CDR1 and CDR2 are MNHEY and SVGAGI. The CDR3 DNA sequence: TGTGCCAGCAGTTACTTCAGCTCTGGGGCCAACGCCCTGACTTTC. This gives the protein CASSYFSSGANALTF.

This chain links TRBV5-1 with TRBJ2-7, with unresolved D. CDR3 length equals 14 residues. Trimming cost V 5 bases and J 3 bases, with 15 bases left between them. The germline V gene has CDR1 SGHRS and CDR2 YFSETQ. The CDR3 DNA reads TGCGCCAGCAGTCCCAATGGGCCACGCTACGAGCAGTACTTC. Translating it yields CASSPNGPRYEQYF.

Notes on this clonotype: The junction does not match germline at one end; this may be a read error. The chain has TRBV5-1 and TRBJ2-7; the D call may be TRBD1 or TRBD2 (5 bases each). The CDR3 has 14 residues. Germline V gives CDR1 SGHRS, CDR2 YFSETQ. CDR3 nucleotides: TGCGCCAGCAGCTTGGCCGGGACGGGCTACGAGCGGTACTTC. As protein: CASSLAGTGYERYF.

This chain links TRBV20-1 with TRBJ1-4; D is unresolved. V gave up 6 bases and J gave up 8 bases, with 10 bases separating them. This CDR3 has 11 residues. Germline V gene lookup returns CDR1 DFQATT and CDR2 SNEGSKA (reference sequence). CDR3 DNA sequence: TGCAGTGCCATGGGGTTGGAAAAACTGTTTTTT. Its protein product is CSAMGLEKLFF.

Comment on this clonotype: This sequence may be a read error, since a much larger clone differs from it by one base. J is TRBJ2-7 and V is TRBV12-3 or TRBV12-4; D unclear. The V gene lost 3 bases and the J gene lost 5 bases, with 8 bases spanning the gap. This CDR3 contains 12 residues. The CDR3 nucleotides read TGTGCCAGCAGTTTGTCCGGCCACGAGCAGTACTTC. Translated, it gives CASSLSGHEQYF.

Concerning this clonotype: Being one base from a much bigger clone, this may be a read error. The chain combines TRBV5-3 with TRBJ2-4; TRBD2 matches at 9 bases. TRBV5-3 is flagged as an ORF with uncertain function. The V gene end was trimmed by 9 bases and the J gene end by 6 bases; junction bases not matched to a gene: 16. CDR3 size: 16 residues. In DNA, the CDR3 is TGTGCCAACAGCTGGAGTAGCGGGAGTCTCCTAAACATTCAGTACTTC. Encoded protein: CANSWSSGSLLNIQYF.

V is TRBV27 and J is TRBJ1-1; possible D gene TRBD1, 6 bases. The CDR3 runs 14 residues. Germline V gives CDR1 MNHEY, CDR2 SMNVEV (reference sequence). Trimming pared 5 bases from V and 0 bases from J, leaving 10 bases between. CDR3 amino acids: CASSPDRMNTEAFF. CDR3 sequence (DNA): TGTGCCAGCAGTCCGGACAGAATGAACACTGAAGCTTTCTTT.

The sample holds many counts of this clonotype. V and J are TRBV7-2 and TRBJ2-7, with 12 positions matching TRBD2. Germline values: CDR1 SGHTA, CDR2 FQGNSA. V trimming: 9 bases; J trimming: 4 bases; junction bases outside the gene matches: 4. The CDR3 covers 13 residues. DNA for the CDR3: TGTGCCAGTACAGGACTAGCGGGATACGAGCAGTACTTC. Amino acids: CASTGLAGYEQYF.

With regard to this clonotype: One end of the junction fails to match germline, which may point to a read error. The chain has TRBV5-4 and TRBJ2-4; 15 nucleotides agree with TRBD2. The CDR3 has 13 amino acids. Germline values: CDR1 SGHNT, CDR2 YYREEE (reference sequence). The CDR3 nucleotides read TGTGCCAGCAGCTTTGGACTAGCGGGAGGGCTAATCTTC. Translated, it gives CASSFGLAGGLIF.

With respect to this clonotype: The germline gene is not matched at one end of the junction; a read error may be the cause. The chain links TRBV12-3 or TRBV12-4 to TRBJ2-2; a weak D match, TRBD1 (6 bases). CDR3 length: 14 residues. CDR3 protein: CASNEQGVTGELIF. The CDR3 nucleotides read TGTGCCAGCAACGAACAGGGTGTGACCGGGGAGCTGATTTTT.

J is TRBJ2-7 and V is TRBV29-1, with D perhaps TRBD1 or TRBD2 (7 bases each). Germline CDR1 is SQVTM and CDR2 is ANQGSEA. The CDR3 is made up of 12 amino acids. With 6 bases removed from V and 5 bases from J, the gap between germline ends came to 14 bases. The CDR3 region is CSVRQGGNEQYF. CDR3 DNA: TGCAGCGTCAGACAGGGAGGGAACGAGCAGTACTTC.